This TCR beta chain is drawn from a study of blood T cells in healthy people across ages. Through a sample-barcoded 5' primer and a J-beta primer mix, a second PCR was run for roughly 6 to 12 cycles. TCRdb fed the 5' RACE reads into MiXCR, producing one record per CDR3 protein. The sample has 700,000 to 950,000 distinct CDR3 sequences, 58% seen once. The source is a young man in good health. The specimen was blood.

CDR3 in DNA: TGTGCCAGCAGCGAAGGGGAGAACCTGGAGACTGAAGCTTTCTTT. It is translated as CASSEGENLETEAFF. This rearrangement joins TRBV12-3 or TRBV12-4 to TRBJ1-1; possibly TRBD1 for D (5 bases). CDR3 length equals 15 residues. The V end lost 6 bases, the J end lost 5 bases, and 19 bases lay between the germline ends.